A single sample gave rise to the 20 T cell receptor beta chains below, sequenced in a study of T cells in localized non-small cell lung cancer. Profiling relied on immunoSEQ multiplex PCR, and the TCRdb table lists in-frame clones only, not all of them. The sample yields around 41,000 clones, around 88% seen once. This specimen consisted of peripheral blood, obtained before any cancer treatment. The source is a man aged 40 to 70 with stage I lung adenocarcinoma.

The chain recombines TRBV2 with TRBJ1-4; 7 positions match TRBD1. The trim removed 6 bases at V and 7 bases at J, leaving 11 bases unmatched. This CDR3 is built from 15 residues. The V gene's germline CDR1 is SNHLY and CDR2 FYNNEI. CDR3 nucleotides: TGTGCCAGCAGCCCTCGACAGGGTAGGGGTGAAAAACTGTTTTTT. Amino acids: CASSPRQGRGEKLFF.

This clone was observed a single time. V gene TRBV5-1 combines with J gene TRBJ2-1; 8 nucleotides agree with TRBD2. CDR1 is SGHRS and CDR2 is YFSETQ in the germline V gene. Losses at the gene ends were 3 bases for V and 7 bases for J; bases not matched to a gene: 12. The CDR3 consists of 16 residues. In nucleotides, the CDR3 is TGCGCCAGCAGCTGGACCAGTCGGGGGGGTGGAAATGAGCAGTTCTTC. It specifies CASSWTSRGGGNEQFF. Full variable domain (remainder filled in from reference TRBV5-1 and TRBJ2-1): KAGVTQTPRYLIKTRGQQVTLSCSPISGHRSVSWYQQTPGQGLQFLFEYFSETQRNKGNFPGRFSGRQFSNSRSEMNVSTLELGDSALYLCASSWTSRGGGNEQFFGPGTRLTVL.

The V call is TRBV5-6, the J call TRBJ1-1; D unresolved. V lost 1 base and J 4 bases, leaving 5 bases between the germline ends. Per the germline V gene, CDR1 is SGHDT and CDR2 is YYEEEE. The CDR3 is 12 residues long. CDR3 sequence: CASSLSLTEAFF. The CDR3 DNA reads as TGTGCCAGCAGCTTGTCCCTCACTGAAGCTTTCTTT.

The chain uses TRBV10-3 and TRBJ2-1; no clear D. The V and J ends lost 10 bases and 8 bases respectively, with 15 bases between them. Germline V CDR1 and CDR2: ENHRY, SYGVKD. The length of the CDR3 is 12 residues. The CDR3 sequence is CATSLGSDEQFF. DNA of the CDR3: TGTGCCACCTCGTTAGGGTCGGATGAGCAGTTCTTC.

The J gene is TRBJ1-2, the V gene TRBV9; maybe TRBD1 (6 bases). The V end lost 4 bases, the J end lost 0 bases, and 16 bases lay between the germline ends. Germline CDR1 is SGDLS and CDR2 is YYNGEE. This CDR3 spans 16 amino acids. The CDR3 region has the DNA TGTGCCAGCAGCCGAGGGGAGGGGACACCTAACTATGGCTACACCTTC. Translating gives CASSRGEGTPNYGYTF.

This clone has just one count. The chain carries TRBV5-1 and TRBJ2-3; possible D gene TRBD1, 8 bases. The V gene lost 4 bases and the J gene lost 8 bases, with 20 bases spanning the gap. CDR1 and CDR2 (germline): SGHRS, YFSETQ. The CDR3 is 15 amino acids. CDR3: CASSTWGGGQGTQYF. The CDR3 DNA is TGCGCCAGCAGCACTTGGGGGGGCGGACAGGGTACGCAGTATTTT. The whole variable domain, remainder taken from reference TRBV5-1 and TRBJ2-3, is KAGVTQTPRYLIKTRGQQVTLSCSPISGHRSVSWYQQTPGQGLQFLFEYFSETQRNKGNFPGRFSGRQFSNSRSEMNVSTLELGDSALYLCASSTWGGGQGTQYFGPGTRLTVL.

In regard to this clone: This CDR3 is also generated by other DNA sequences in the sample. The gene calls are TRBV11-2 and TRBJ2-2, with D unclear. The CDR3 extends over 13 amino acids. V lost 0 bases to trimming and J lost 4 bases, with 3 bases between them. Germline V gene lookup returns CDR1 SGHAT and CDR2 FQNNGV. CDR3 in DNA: TGTGCCAGCAGCTTAGAACCCACCGGGGAGCTGTTTTTT. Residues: CASSLEPTGELFF. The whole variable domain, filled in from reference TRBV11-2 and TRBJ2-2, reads EAGVAQSPRYKIIEKRQSVAFWCNPISGHATLYWYQQILGQGPKLLIQFQNNGVVDDSQLPKDRFSAERLKGVDSTLKIQPAKLEDSAVYLCASSLEPTGELFFGEGSRLTVL.

The CDR3 protein is CASSFAGGAYEQYF. CDR3 DNA sequence: TGTGCCAGCAGCTTCGCGGGAGGAGCATACGAGCAGTACTTC. The J gene is TRBJ2-7, the V gene TRBV5-4, with TRBD2 matching over 8 bases. In germline, CDR1 is SGHNT, CDR2 YYREEE (reference sequence). V was clipped by 2 bases and J by 4 bases; unmatched bases: 5. CDR3 length: 14 residues.

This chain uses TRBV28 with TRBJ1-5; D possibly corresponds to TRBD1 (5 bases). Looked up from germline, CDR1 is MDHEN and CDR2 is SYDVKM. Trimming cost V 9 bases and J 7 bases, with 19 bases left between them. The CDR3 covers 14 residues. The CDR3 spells CASQDLNRGQPQHF. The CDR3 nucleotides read TGTGCCAGTCAGGACCTCAACCGGGGGCAGCCCCAGCATTTT.

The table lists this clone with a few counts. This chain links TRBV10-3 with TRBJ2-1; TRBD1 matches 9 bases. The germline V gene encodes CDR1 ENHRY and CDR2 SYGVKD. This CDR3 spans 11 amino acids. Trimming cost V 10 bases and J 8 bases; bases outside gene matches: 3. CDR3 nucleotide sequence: TGTGCCACCCGGGACAGGGATGAGCAGTTCTTC. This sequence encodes CATRDRDEQFF.

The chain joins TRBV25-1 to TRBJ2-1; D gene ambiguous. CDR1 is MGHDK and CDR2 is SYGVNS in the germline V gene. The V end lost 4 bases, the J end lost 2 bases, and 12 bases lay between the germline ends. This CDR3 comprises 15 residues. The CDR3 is CASSGYGRTYNEQFF. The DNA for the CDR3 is TGTGCCAGCAGTGGATATGGACGGACCTACAATGAGCAGTTCTTC.

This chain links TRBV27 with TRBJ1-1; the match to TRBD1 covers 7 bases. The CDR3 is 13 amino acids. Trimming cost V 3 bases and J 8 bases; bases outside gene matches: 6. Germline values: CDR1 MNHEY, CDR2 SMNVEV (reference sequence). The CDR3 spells CASSFRGRGEAFF. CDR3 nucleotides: TGTGCCAGCAGTTTCCGGGGCAGGGGGGAAGCTTTCTTT.

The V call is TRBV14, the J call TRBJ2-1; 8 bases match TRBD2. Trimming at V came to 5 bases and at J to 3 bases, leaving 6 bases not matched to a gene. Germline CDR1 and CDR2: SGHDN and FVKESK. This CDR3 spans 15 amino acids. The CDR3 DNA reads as TGTGCCAGCAGCGCCGGCGGGAGGATCTACAATGAGCAGTTCTTC. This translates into CASSAGGRIYNEQFF.

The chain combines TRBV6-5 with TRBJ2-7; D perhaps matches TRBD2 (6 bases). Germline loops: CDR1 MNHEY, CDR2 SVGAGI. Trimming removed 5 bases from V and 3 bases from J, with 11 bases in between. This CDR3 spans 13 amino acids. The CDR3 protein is CASSPADYYEQYF. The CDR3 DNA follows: TGTGCCAGCAGTCCCGCGGACTACTACGAGCAGTACTTC.

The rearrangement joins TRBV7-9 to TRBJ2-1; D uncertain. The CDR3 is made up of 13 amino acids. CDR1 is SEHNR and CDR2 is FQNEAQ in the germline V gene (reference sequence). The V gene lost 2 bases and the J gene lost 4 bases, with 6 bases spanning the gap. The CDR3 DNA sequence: TGTGCCAGCAGCTTAACAGCTTACAATGAGCAGTTCTTC. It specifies CASSLTAYNEQFF.

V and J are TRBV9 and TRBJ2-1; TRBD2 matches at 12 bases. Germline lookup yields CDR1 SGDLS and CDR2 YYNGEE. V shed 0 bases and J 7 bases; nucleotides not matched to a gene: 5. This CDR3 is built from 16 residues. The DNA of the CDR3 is TGTGCCAGCAGCGTAGCAACTAGCGGGAGGTTAAATGAGCAGTTCTTC. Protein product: CASSVATSGRLNEQFF.

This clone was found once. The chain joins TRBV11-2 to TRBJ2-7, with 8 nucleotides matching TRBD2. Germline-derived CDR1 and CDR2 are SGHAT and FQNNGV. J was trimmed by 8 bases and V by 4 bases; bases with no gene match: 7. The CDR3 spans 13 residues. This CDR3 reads CASSSGGEGKQYF. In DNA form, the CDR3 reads TGTGCCAGCAGCTCCGGGGGGGAGGGTAAGCAGTACTTC.

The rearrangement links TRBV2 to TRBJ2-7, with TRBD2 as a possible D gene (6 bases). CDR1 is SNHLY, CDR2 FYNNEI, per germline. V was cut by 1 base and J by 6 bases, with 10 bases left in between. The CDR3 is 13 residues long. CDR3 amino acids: CASSEGTTGEQYF. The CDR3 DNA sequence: TGTGCCAGCAGTGAAGGGACTACCGGCGAGCAGTACTTC.

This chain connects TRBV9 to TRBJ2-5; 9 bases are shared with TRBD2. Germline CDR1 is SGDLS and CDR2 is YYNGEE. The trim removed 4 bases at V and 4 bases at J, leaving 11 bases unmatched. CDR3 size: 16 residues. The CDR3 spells CASSLAGSSLRETQYF. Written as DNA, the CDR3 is TGTGCCAGCAGCCTAGCGGGGTCAAGCCTTCGAGAGACCCAGTACTTC.

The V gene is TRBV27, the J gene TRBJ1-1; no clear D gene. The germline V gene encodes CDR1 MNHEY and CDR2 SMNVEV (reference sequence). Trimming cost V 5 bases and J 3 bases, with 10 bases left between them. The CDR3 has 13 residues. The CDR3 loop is CASSVWRDTEAFF. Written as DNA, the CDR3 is TGTGCCAGCAGTGTCTGGAGGGACACTGAAGCTTTCTTT.